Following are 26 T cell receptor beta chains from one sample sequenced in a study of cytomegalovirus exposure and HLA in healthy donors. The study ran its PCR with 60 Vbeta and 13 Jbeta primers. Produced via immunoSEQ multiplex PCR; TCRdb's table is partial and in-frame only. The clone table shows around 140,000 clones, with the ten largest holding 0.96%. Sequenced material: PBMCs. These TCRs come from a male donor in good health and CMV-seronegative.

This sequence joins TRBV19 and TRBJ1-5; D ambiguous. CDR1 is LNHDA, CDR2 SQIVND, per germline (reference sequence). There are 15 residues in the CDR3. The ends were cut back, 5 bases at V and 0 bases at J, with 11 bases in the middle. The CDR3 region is CASSPGVYSNQPQHF. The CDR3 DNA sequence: TGTGCCAGTAGTCCCGGGGTCTATAGCAATCAGCCCCAGCATTTT.

The DNA of the CDR3 is TGCAGCGTTGAAGACCTGACGTTCCTCGGGGGCTACACCTTC. Protein product: CSVEDLTFLGGYTF. The J gene is TRBJ1-2, the V gene TRBV29-1, with no clear D. The germline CDR1 and CDR2 sequences are SQVTM and ANQGSEA. The CDR3 length is 14 residues. The V end was cut by 0 bases, the J end by 8 bases, with 16 bases between.

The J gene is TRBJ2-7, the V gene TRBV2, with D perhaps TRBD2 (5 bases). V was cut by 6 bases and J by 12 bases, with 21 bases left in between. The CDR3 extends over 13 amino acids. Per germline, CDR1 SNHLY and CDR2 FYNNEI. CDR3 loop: CASSLWTDSRAYF. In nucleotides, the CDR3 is TGTGCCAGCAGCCTCTGGACGGACTCACGGGCGTACTTC.

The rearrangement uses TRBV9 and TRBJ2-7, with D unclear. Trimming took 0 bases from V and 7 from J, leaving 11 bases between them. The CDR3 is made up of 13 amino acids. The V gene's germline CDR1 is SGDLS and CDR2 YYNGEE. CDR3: CASSVAPEREQYF. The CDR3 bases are TGTGCCAGCAGCGTAGCTCCAGAGAGGGAGCAGTACTTC.

CDR3 nucleotides: TGTGCCAGCAGAGCCCCCACAGGGGGCTGGTCAGAGACCCAGTACTTC. It specifies CASRAPTGGWSETQYF. The chain recombines TRBV25-1 with TRBJ2-5, with TRBD1 matching 9 bases. Unmatched junction bases numbered 12, after V lost 6 bases and J lost 4 bases. Per germline, CDR1 MGHDK and CDR2 SYGVNS. The CDR3 has 16 residues.

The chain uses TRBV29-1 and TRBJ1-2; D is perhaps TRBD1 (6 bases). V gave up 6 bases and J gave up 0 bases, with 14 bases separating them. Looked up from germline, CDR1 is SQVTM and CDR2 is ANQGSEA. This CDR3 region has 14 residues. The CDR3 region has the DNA TGCAGCGTCGCTACTGGACAGCCTAACTATGGCTACACCTTC. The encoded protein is CSVATGQPNYGYTF. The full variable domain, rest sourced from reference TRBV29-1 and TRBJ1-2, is SAVISQKPSRDICQRGTSLTIQCQVDSQVTMMFWYRQQPGQSLTLIATANQGSEATYESGFVIDKFPISRPNLTFSTLTVSNMSPEDSSIYLCSVATGQPNYGYTFGSGTRLTVV.

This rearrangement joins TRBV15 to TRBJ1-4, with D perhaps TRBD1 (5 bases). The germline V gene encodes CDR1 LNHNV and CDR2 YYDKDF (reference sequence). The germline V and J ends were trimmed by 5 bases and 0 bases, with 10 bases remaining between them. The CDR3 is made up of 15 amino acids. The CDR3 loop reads CATSPETATNEKLFF. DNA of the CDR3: TGTGCCACCAGCCCAGAGACAGCAACTAATGAAAAACTGTTTTTT.

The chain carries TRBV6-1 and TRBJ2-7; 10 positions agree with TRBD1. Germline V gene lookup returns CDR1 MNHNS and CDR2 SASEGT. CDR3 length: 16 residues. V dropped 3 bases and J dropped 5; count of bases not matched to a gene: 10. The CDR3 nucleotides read TGTGCCAGCAGTGAGGACCCGGGACAGGGGAGGGACGAGCAGTACTTC. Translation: CASSEDPGQGRDEQYF.

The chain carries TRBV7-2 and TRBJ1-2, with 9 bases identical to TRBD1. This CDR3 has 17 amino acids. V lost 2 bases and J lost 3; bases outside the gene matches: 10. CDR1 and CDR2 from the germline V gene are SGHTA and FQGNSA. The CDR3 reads CASSLPGQGPVDYGYTF. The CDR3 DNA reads TGTGCCAGCAGCTTACCCGGACAGGGGCCCGTGGACTATGGCTACACCTTC. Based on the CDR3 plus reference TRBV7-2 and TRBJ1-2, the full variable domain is GAGVSQSPSNKVTEKGKDVELRCDPISGHTALYWYRQSLGQGLEFLIYFQGNSAPDKSGLPSDRFSAERTGGSVSTLTIQRTQQEDSAVYLCASSLPGQGPVDYGYTFGSGTRLTVV.

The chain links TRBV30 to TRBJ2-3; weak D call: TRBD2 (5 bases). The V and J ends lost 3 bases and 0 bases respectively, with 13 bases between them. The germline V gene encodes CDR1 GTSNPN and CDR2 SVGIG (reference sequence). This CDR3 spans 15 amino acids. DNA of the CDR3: TGTGCCTGGAGGTTAAGGAGGTCTAGCACAGATACGCAGTATTTT. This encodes CAWRLRRSSTDTQYF.

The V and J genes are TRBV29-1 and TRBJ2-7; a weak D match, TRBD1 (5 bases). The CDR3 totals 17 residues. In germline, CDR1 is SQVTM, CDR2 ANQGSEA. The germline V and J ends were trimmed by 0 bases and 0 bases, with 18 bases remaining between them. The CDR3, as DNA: TGCAGCGTTGAAGATGACGCACCGGGTAGGGGCTCCTACGAGCAGTACTTC. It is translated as CSVEDDAPGRGSYEQYF.

For the CDR3, the DNA is TGTGCCAGCAGCTCCAGGGAGGGCTATAATTCACCCCTCCACTTT. Translating it yields CASSSREGYNSPLHF. The chain employs TRBV27 and TRBJ1-6; D is possibly TRBD1 (5 bases). V lost 6 bases, J lost 3 bases, and 12 bases lay in between. The CDR3 length is 15 residues. CDR1 is MNHEY, CDR2 SMNVEV, per germline (reference sequence).

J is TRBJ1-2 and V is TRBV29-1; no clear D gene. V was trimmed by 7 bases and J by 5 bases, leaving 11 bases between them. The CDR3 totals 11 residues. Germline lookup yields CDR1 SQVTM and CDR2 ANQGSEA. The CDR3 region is CSANTRYGYTF. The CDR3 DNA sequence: TGCAGCGCCAATACGCGGTATGGCTACACCTTC.

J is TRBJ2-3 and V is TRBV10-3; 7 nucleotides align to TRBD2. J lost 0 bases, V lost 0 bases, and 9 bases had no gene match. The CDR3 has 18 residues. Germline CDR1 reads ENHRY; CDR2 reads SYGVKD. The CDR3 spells CAISESGLAATSTDTQYF. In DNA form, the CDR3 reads TGTGCCATCAGTGAGTCGGGCCTAGCGGCGACTAGCACAGATACGCAGTATTTT.

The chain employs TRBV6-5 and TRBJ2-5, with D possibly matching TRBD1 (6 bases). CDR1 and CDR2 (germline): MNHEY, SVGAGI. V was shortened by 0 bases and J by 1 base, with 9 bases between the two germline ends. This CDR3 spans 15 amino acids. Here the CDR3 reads CASSYSGHFQETQYF. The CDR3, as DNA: TGTGCCAGCAGTTACTCGGGACATTTCCAAGAGACCCAGTACTTC.

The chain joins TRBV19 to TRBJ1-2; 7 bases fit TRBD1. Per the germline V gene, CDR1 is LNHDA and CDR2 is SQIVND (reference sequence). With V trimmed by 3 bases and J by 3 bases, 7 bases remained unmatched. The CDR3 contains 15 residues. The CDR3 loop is CASSIPGQKYYGYTF. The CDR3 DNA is TGTGCCAGTAGTATCCCGGGACAGAAGTACTATGGCTACACCTTC.

The CDR3 sequence is CASSQTGNYGYTF. In DNA form, the CDR3 reads TGTGCCAGCAGCCAAACAGGGAACTATGGCTACACCTTC. The chain carries TRBV6-5 and TRBJ1-2, with D perhaps matching TRBD1 (6 bases). The V and J ends lost 6 bases and 2 bases respectively, with 10 bases between them. The CDR3 extends over 13 amino acids. Germline assignment: CDR1 MNHEY and CDR2 SVGAGI.

The DNA for the CDR3 is TGTGCCAGTAGTATAGAGGGCGAAAATCAGCCCCAGCATTTT. Its protein product is CASSIEGENQPQHF. The genes are TRBV19 and TRBJ1-5; no reliable D call. This CDR3 region has 14 residues. V gave up 0 bases and J gave up 4 bases, with 7 bases separating them. CDR1 LNHDA and CDR2 SQIVND come from the germline V gene (reference sequence).

CDR3 nucleotides: TGTGCCAGCAGCGTAGGATTGTCAGAAGAGACCCAGTACTTC. Its translation is CASSVGLSEETQYF. The V call is TRBV9, the J call TRBJ2-5; D unclear. Trimming shortened V by 0 bases and J by 3 bases, and 9 bases separated the two germline ends. CDR3 length: 14 amino acids. Germline V CDR1 and CDR2: SGDLS, YYNGEE.

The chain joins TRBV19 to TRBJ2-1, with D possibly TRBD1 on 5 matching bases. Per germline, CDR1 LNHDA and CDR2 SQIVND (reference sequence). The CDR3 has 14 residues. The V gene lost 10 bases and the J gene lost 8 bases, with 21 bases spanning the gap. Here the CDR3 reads CATMGPTVGDEQFF. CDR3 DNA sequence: TGTGCCACCATGGGTCCGACAGTTGGCGATGAGCAGTTCTTC. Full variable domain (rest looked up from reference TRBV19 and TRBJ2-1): DGGITQSPKYLFRKEGQNVTLSCEQNLNHDAMYWYRQDPGQGLRLIYYSQIVNDFQKGDIAEGYSVSREKKESFPLTVTSAQKNPTAFYLCATMGPTVGDEQFFGPGTRLTVL.

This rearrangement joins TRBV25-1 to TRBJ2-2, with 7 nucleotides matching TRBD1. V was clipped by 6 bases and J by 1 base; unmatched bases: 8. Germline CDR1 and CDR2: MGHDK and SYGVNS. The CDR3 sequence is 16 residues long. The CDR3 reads CASRAGGNLNTGELFF. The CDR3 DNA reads TGTGCCAGCAGGGCAGGGGGAAACCTGAACACCGGGGAGCTGTTTTTT.

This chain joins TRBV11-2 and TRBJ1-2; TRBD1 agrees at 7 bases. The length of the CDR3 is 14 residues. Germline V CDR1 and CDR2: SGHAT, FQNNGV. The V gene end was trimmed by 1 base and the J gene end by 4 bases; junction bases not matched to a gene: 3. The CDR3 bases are TGTGCCAGCAGCTTAGGAACAGGGGTCTATGGCTACACCTTC. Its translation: CASSLGTGVYGYTF.

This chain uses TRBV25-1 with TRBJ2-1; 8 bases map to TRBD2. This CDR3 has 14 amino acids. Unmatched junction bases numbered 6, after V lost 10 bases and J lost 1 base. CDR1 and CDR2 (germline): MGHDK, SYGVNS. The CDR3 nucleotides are TGTGCCACCAGATTAGCGGGGTCCTACAATGAGCAGTTCTTC. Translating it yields CATRLAGSYNEQFF. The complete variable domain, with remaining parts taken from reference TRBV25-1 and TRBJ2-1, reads EADIYQTPRYLVIGTGKKITLECSQTMGHDKMYWYQQDPGMELHLIHYSYGVNSTEKGDLSSESTVSRIRTEHFPLTLESARPSHTSQYLCATRLAGSYNEQFFGPGTRLTVL.

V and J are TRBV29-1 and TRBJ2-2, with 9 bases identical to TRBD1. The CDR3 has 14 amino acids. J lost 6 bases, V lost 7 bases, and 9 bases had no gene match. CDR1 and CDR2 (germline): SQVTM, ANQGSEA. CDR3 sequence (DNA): TGCAGCGGTCGGACAGGGGTTTCCCCCGGGGAGCTGTTTTTT. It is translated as CSGRTGVSPGELFF.

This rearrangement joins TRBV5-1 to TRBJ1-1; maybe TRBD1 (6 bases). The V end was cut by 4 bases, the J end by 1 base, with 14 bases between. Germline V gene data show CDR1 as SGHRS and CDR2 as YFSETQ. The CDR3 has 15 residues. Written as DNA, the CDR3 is TGCGCCAGCAGCGCCTACAGGGAGAGGAACACTGAAGCTTTCTTT. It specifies CASSAYRERNTEAFF.

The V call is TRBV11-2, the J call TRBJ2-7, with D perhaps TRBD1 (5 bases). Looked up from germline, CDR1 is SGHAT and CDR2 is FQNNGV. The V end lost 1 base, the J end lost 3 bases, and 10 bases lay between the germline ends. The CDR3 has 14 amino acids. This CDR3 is CASSLGDSLYEQYF. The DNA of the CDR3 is TGTGCCAGCAGCTTAGGCGACAGCCTCTACGAGCAGTACTTC.